The entry that follows covers one T cell receptor beta chain sequence. The specificity of this receptor is unknown. No much larger clone exists at a distance of one base, and base qualities are not known. These data originate in a study of blood T cell repertoires in COVID-19 (dated by TCRdb to 2018 to 2020). Study-level background: Samples covering the acute and convalescent phases of COVID-19 were provided by collaborators in the United States, Italy and Spain. The prospective study material was composed of cDNA or gDNA derived from T cells, B-cell-depleted T cells, or PBMCs. Subjects who had been exposed to COVID-19, were actively infected with it, or had recovered from it provided the deeply sampled blood TCRbeta repertoires that made up the dataset. A freely available public database, intended as a resource for researchers studying the immune response to SARS-CoV-2, is where the repertoires were released. The samples were drawn from the first 160 participants of the ongoing ImmuneRACE study and from 1,254 subjects provided by 6 global collaborators. Sample metadata almost always included a de-identified subject ID, COVID-19 status, age in years and sex. Where available, HLA class I and class II types were obtained from metadata supplied by the sample provider rather than from assay-based typing. The study at large found these results: How much clinical and demographic metadata was included differed by source and by participant, and the metadata was provided uncurated.

Counted from cysteine to phenylalanine, this CDR3 has 16 amino acids. Kept here is only the CDR3 DNA, which spans 48 bases and is read in frame from base 1. Germline trimming: 3 bases from V, 4 bases from J; junction bases outside gene matches: 5. CDR1 and CDR2 are drawn from the germline V gene: SGHRS, YFSETQ. TCRbeta CDR3 regions were amplified from genomic DNA by means of the immunoSEQ Assay, a bias-controlled multiplex PCR. Per the authors' processing: Within the assay, amplification of reference gene primers was used to estimate how many nucleated cells each sample contained. Sequence reads were collapsed and filtered to measure the absolute abundance of every unique TCRbeta CDR3 rearrangement. For each sample, productive Simpson clonality was calculated as the square root of Simpson's diversity index across productive rearrangements. Entries here come from immuneACCESS through TCRdb and include only in-frame sequences with V and J called. Some clones fail to appear in such tables; in the studies checked, an unresolved V gene covers under half of the shortfall, and the cause of the remainder is unknown. V and J calls and clone size are copied from that table; D and trimming were computed from the DNA. The sample table shows 250,000 to 350,000 clones, and around 89% are seen once. About 12% of the sample lies in the top ten.

Each collaborating institution followed its own protocols to collect whole blood in K2EDTA tubes. For TCRbeta analysis, collaborator samples were shipped as frozen whole blood, as isolated PBMCs, or as DNA extracted from either sample type. The sequenced sample was peripheral blood. The chain was built from TRBV5-1 and TRBJ2-1, and 12 bases in between align with TRBD2. The receptor was derived from a woman aged 55-70 years with acute or convalescent COVID-19. The bases read TGCGCCAGCAGCTCTGGACTAGCGGGGAGATACAATGAGCAGTTCTTC. This translates into CASSSGLAGRYNEQFF.